The 10 T cell receptor beta chains reported below all come from one sample, sequenced in a study of cytomegalovirus exposure and HLA in healthy donors. The PCR had 60 Vbeta and 13 Jbeta primers. Sequencing was performed with immunoSEQ multiplex PCR; in TCRdb, only in-frame clones are kept and a portion is missing. Of roughly 130,000 clones listed, 75% to 85% were seen once; the top ten hold 2.5%. Material for sequencing was PBMCs. These receptors came from a man in his thirties or forties in good health and CMV-seronegative.

The chain has TRBV5-1 and TRBJ2-3, with D hard to call. V was shortened by 6 bases and J by 0 bases, with 11 bases between the two germline ends. CDR3 size: 14 residues. CDR1 and CDR2 from the germline V gene are SGHRS and YFSETQ. Written as DNA, the CDR3 is TGCGCCAGCAAACTGGAACAGAGCACAGATACGCAGTATTTT. As protein: CASKLEQSTDTQYF.

The CDR3, as DNA: TGTGCCAGCAGCCCCAGGACTAGCGGTACCAATGAGCAGTTCTTC. It yields the protein CASSPRTSGTNEQFF. The chain uses TRBV11-3 and TRBJ2-1, with 10 bases identical to TRBD2. Germline trimming cut 5 bases from V and 6 bases from J; bases unmatched to any gene: 7. This CDR3 spans 15 amino acids. Germline CDR1 is SGHNT and CDR2 is YENEEA.

The genes are TRBV6-5 and TRBJ1-5, with a weak D call TRBD1 (6 bases). Per the germline V gene, CDR1 is MNHEY and CDR2 is SVGAGI. With 7 bases removed from V and 5 bases from J, the gap between germline ends came to 6 bases. The CDR3 has 11 residues. Here the CDR3 reads CASKGDQPQHF. The CDR3 nucleotides read TGTGCCAGCAAGGGGGATCAGCCCCAGCATTTT.

The chain is built from TRBV2 and TRBJ2-3; D not certain. This CDR3 comprises 13 residues. The V end was cut by 7 bases, the J end by 3 bases, with 11 bases between. CDR1 and CDR2 from the germline V gene are SNHLY and FYNNEI. The CDR3, as DNA: TGTGCCAGCAATCCCCCTTTTACAGATACGCAGTATTTT. Protein product: CASNPPFTDTQYF.

The gene calls are TRBV19 and TRBJ2-3; 7 bases line up with TRBD1. The length of the CDR3 is 16 residues. Germline loops: CDR1 LNHDA, CDR2 SQIVND (reference sequence). V shed 3 bases and J 4 bases; nucleotides not matched to a gene: 10. The CDR3 sequence is CASSIILGQRADTQYF. In DNA, the CDR3 is TGTGCCAGTAGTATTATTCTGGGACAGAGGGCAGATACGCAGTATTTT.

DNA of the CDR3: TGTGCCAGCAGTTTGCGCCGGGGAAGCAATCAGCCCCAGCATTTT. As protein: CASSLRRGSNQPQHF. The chain uses TRBV28 and TRBJ1-5; D not certain. Germline-derived CDR1 and CDR2 are MDHEN and SYDVKM. This CDR3 has 15 residues. Trimming took 3 bases from V and 1 from J, leaving 10 bases between them.

The chain combines TRBV6-4 with TRBJ1-6; 7 positions match TRBD1. V lost 4 bases to trimming and J lost 6 bases; unmatched junction nucleotides: 6. The CDR3 consists of 15 residues. Germline lookup yields CDR1 MRHNA and CDR2 SNTAGT. The CDR3: CASSVTGEGNSPLHF. The CDR3 DNA sequence: TGTGCCAGCAGTGTAACAGGGGAAGGTAATTCACCCCTCCACTTT.

The J gene is TRBJ2-1, the V gene TRBV7-9; TRBD2 aligns across 7 bases. J gave up 4 bases and V 0 bases, and 0 bases lay outside the gene matches. In germline, CDR1 is SEHNR, CDR2 FQNEAQ (reference sequence). The CDR3 extends over 14 amino acids. The CDR3: CASSLAGGYNEQFF. As DNA, the CDR3 is TGTGCCAGCAGCTTAGCGGGGGGGTACAATGAGCAGTTCTTC.

The chain carries TRBV2 and TRBJ2-7; 9 bases agree with TRBD1. The CDR3 runs 13 residues. The V segment lost 10 bases and the J segment 5 bases; nucleotides outside the gene matches: 9. Germline V gene lookup returns CDR1 SNHLY and CDR2 FYNNEI. CDR3 protein: CANTQGAQNEQYF. DNA for the CDR3: TGTGCCAACACACAGGGGGCGCAAAACGAGCAGTACTTC. Full variable domain (missing parts from reference TRBV2 and TRBJ2-7): EPEVTQTPSHQVTQMGQEVILRCVPISNHLYFYWYRQILGQKVEFLVSFYNNEISEKSEIFDDQFSVERPDGSNFTLKIRSTKLEDSAMYFCANTQGAQNEQYFGPGTRLTVT.

The gene calls are TRBV27 and TRBJ2-1; tentatively, D is TRBD2 (6 bases). The CDR3 runs 14 residues. Germline V gene data show CDR1 as MNHEY and CDR2 as SMNVEV (reference sequence). V was cut by 5 bases and J by 5 bases, with 13 bases left in between. CDR3 in amino acids: CASSASSVDNEQFF. CDR3 coding DNA: TGTGCCAGCAGTGCCTCTAGCGTAGACAATGAGCAGTTCTTC.